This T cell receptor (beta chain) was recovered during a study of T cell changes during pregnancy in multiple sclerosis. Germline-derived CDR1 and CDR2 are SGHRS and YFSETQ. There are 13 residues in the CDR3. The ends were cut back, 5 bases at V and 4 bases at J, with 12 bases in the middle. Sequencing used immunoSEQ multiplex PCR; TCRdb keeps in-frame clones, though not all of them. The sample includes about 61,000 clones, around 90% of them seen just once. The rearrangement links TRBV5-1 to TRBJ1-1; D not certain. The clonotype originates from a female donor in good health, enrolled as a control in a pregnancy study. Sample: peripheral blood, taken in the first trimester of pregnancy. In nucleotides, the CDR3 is TGCGCCAGCAGAGCGCCCCTGGGCACTGAAGCTTTCTTT. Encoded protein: CASRAPLGTEAFF.